A selection of T cell receptor beta chains follows, all from one sample in a study of cytomegalovirus exposure and HLA in healthy donors. Sequenced by immunoSEQ multiplex PCR; TCRdb stores in-frame clones only, minus some. Of about 61,000 clones listed, about 80% are singletons. Sequenced: PBMCs. The origin of the receptors is a man aged 50 to 59 in good health and CMV-seropositive. Each CDR3 is given with its conserved first and last residue. D genes are given only for firm matches. Clone size is not always given. Where it is, it says once, few, many or a class for expanded clones.

CDR3aa,CDR3nt,d_gene,abundance,j_gene,v_gene
CASSMAGGAYNEQFF,TGTGCCAGTAGTATGGCGGGGGGGGCCTACAATGAGCAGTTCTTC,TRBD2,.,TRBJ2-1,TRBV19
CASSPGLAGGSTGGTDTQYF,TGTGCCAGCAGCCCGGGACTAGCGGGAGGTTCTACCGGGGGCACAGATACGCAGTATTTT,TRBD2,.,TRBJ2-3,TRBV5-5
CASSPWSGNEKLFF,TGCGCCAGCAGCCCCTGGTCAGGGAATGAAAAACTGTTTTTT,.,.,TRBJ1-4,TRBV5-1
CASSMIGGRAEDTQYF,TGTGCCAGTAGTATGATTGGCGGGAGGGCCGAAGATACGCAGTATTTT,TRBD2,.,TRBJ2-3,TRBV19
CASSPQTGGINYEQYF,TGTGCCAGTAGTCCCCAGACAGGGGGGATTAACTACGAGCAGTACTTC,TRBD1,once,TRBJ2-7,TRBV19
CASSYWTSGSYNEQFF,TGTGCCAGCAGCTACTGGACTAGCGGAAGCTACAATGAGCAGTTCTTC,TRBD2,.,TRBJ2-1,TRBV6-5
CASSPGAGGGYNEQFF,TGTGCCAGCAGCCCAGGAGCGGGAGGGGGCTACAATGAGCAGTTCTTC,TRBD2,.,TRBJ2-1,TRBV11-2
CASSLEGGNQPQHF,TGCGCCAGCAGCTTGGAGGGAGGGAATCAGCCCCAGCATTTT,.,once,TRBJ1-5,TRBV5-1
CASSFHRTGTNTEAFF,TGTGCCAGCAGCTTCCATAGGACAGGGACGAACACTGAAGCTTTCTTT,TRBD1,.,TRBJ1-1,TRBV7-2
CASSPARDYQSTGELFF,TGTGCCAGCAGTCCAGCTCGGGATTACCAAAGCACCGGGGAGCTGTTTTTT,.,once,TRBJ2-2,TRBV27
CASSLALSRDRSSTDTQYF,TGTGCCAGCAGCTTGGCCTTGTCCCGGGACAGGAGTTCCACAGATACGCAGTATTTT,TRBD1,.,TRBJ2-3,TRBV4-2
CASSERREQYF,TGTGCCAGCAGTGAAAGGAGAGAGCAGTACTTC,.,.,TRBJ2-7,TRBV6-1
CASASLEQNTGELFF,TGTGCCAGCGCTTCCTTAGAGCAGAACACCGGGGAGCTGTTTTTT,.,.,TRBJ2-2,TRBV4-2
CASSFSRKGGYEQYF,TGTGCCAGCAGCTTTTCCCGGAAGGGGGGGTACGAGCAGTACTTC,.,.,TRBJ2-7,TRBV5-4
CASSLVQGVETQYF,TGTGCCAGCAGCTTAGTGCAGGGCGTGGAGACCCAGTACTTC,.,.,TRBJ2-5,TRBV7-9
CSVEERRGTGGYGYTF,TGCAGCGTTGAAGAGAGAAGGGGGACAGGGGGCTATGGCTACACCTTC,TRBD1,.,TRBJ1-2,TRBV29-1
CASSSLLAETQYF,TGTGCCAGTAGTAGCCTCCTAGCGGAGACCCAGTACTTC,.,.,TRBJ2-5,TRBV19
CASRSSGQVRYEQYF,TGTGCCAGCAGGTCATCGGGACAGGTACGGTACGAGCAGTACTTC,TRBD1,.,TRBJ2-7,TRBV6-5
CASSPQAGAEQFF,TGTGCCAGCAGCCCTCAAGCGGGAGCTGAGCAGTTCTTC,TRBD2,.,TRBJ2-1,TRBV11-2
CASSVNRGNGYEQYF,TGTGCCAGCAGTGTGAACAGGGGGAATGGCTACGAGCAGTACTTC,TRBD1,.,TRBJ2-7,TRBV2
CASTLNEKLFF,TGTGCCAGTACCCTGAATGAAAAACTGTTTTTT,.,.,TRBJ1-4,TRBV19
CASRVGGPIVEQFF,TGTGCCAGCAGGGTGGGAGGGCCAATTGTTGAGCAGTTCTTC,TRBD2,.,TRBJ2-1,TRBV6-5
CASSGATGLYSNQPQHF,TGTGCCAGCTCTGGGGCCACAGGACTATATAGCAATCAGCCCCAGCATTTT,.,few,TRBJ1-5,TRBV28
CAWETPTYGYTF,TGTGCCTGGGAAACCCCAACTTATGGCTACACCTTC,.,.,TRBJ1-2,TRBV30
CASSLTGAKAKNIQYF,TGTGCCAGCAGCTTGACAGGGGCCAAAGCCAAAAACATTCAGTACTTC,TRBD1,.,TRBJ2-4,TRBV11-2
CASSLRTDTDTQYF,TGTGCCAGCAGCTTACGGACAGACACAGATACGCAGTATTTT,.,.,TRBJ2-3,TRBV11-3
CAWSAPPRNSPLHF,TGTGCCTGGAGTGCCCCCCCCCGTAATTCACCCCTCCACTTT,.,.,TRBJ1-6,TRBV30
CAWSTTGFYSGNTIYF,TGTGCCTGGAGTACTACAGGATTCTACTCTGGAAACACCATATATTTT,.,.,TRBJ1-3,TRBV30
CASSESSGQPQHF,TGTGCCAGCAGTGAATCATCAGGTCAGCCCCAGCATTTT,.,.,TRBJ1-5,TRBV6-5
CASSLGGSSYNEQFF,TGTGCCAGCAGCTTGGGTGGGAGCTCCTACAATGAGCAGTTCTTC,.,.,TRBJ2-1,TRBV5-4
CASSPGSTGAEKLFF,TGTGCCAGCAGCCCAGGCAGCACAGGGGCTGAAAAACTGTTTTTT,TRBD1,once,TRBJ1-4,TRBV4-2
CASTCGHRGREQYF,TGTGCCAGCACCTGCGGGCACAGGGGGCGCGAGCAGTACTTC,TRBD1,.,TRBJ2-7,TRBV25-1
CSSSLAAGFYNSPLHF,TGTTCCAGCAGCTTAGCCGCAGGGTTTTATAATTCACCCCTCCACTTT,.,.,TRBJ1-6,TRBV7-9
CASSYLVGTANEQFF,TGTGCCAGCAGTTACCTGGTCGGGACAGCCAATGAGCAGTTCTTC,TRBD1,few,TRBJ2-1,TRBV6-6
CSSSPLAGVNTGELFF,TGTTCTAGCAGCCCCCTAGCGGGTGTGAACACCGGGGAGCTGTTTTTT,TRBD2,.,TRBJ2-2,TRBV7-9
CASSLDQATSYEQYF,TGTGCCAGCAGCTTGGACCAAGCAACGTCCTACGAGCAGTACTTC,.,.,TRBJ2-7,TRBV5-4
CASRRTGGRANTEAFF,TGTGCCAGCAGGAGGACAGGGGGCAGGGCGAACACTGAAGCTTTCTTT,TRBD1,.,TRBJ1-1,TRBV25-1
CASGTSGPPDQETQYF,TGTGCCAGCGGGACTAGCGGTCCCCCGGATCAAGAGACCCAGTACTTC,TRBD2,.,TRBJ2-5,TRBV28
CASSFSGGDTEAFF,TGTGCCAGCAGCTTCTCAGGGGGAGACACTGAAGCTTTCTTT,TRBD1,.,TRBJ1-1,TRBV7-3
CASSLQGINTGELFF,TGTGCCAGCAGTTTACAGGGGATAAACACCGGGGAGCTGTTTTTT,.,.,TRBJ2-2,TRBV27
CASTDRVSQPQHF,TGTGCCAGCACCGACAGGGTCAGTCAGCCCCAGCACTTT,TRBD1,once,TRBJ1-5,TRBV2
CASNGGQANSPLHF,TGCGCCAGCAACGGAGGCCAGGCTAATTCCCCCCTCCACTTT,.,.,TRBJ1-6,TRBV5-1
CASSFGDREANYGYTF,TGCGCCAGCAGCTTTGGGGACAGGGAAGCTAACTATGGCTACACCTTC,TRBD1,.,TRBJ1-2,TRBV5-1
CASSPSSSGITQYF,TGTGCCAGCAGTCCCTCCAGTAGCGGGATTACGCAGTATTTT,TRBD2,.,TRBJ2-3,TRBV6-5
CASSPAAGALSYEQYF,TGCGCCAGCAGCCCAGCAGCGGGGGCACTCTCCTACGAGCAGTACTTC,TRBD2,few,TRBJ2-7,TRBV4-1
CASSLAGTSGSGGIMQYF,TGCGCCAGCAGCTTGGCCGGGACTAGCGGGAGTGGGGGTATTATGCAGTACTTC,TRBD2,.,TRBJ2-7,TRBV5-1
CASSLGAGYSEKLFF,TGCGCCAGCAGCTTGGGGGCAGGGTATAGTGAAAAACTGTTTTTT,.,.,TRBJ1-4,TRBV5-1
CASSLGLAGGPHETQYF,TGTGCCAGCAGCTTGGGCCTAGCGGGAGGGCCCCACGAGACCCAGTACTTC,TRBD2,.,TRBJ2-5,TRBV7-9
CATSEGGVYPGIQETQYF,TGTGCCACCAGCGAAGGAGGTGTGTACCCCGGTATCCAAGAGACCCAGTACTTC,.,.,TRBJ2-5,TRBV15
CSSSRQVVGELFF,TGTTCCAGCAGCCGACAGGTGGTCGGGGAGCTGTTTTTT,.,few,TRBJ2-2,TRBV7-9
CASSPRLAGALGTDTQYF,TGTGCCAGCAGCCCTAGACTAGCGGGGGCGCTTGGAACAGATACGCAGTATTTT,TRBD2,.,TRBJ2-3,TRBV7-2
CASSQVTGQNNSPLHF,TGCGCCAGCAGCCAAGTAACGGGACAGAATAATTCACCCCTCCACTTT,TRBD1,few,TRBJ1-6,TRBV4-1
CASSSRRRGLAAEQFF,TGTGCCAGCAGCTCCCGGCGGCGCGGCCTTGCGGCTGAGCAGTTCTTC,.,.,TRBJ2-1,TRBV11-3